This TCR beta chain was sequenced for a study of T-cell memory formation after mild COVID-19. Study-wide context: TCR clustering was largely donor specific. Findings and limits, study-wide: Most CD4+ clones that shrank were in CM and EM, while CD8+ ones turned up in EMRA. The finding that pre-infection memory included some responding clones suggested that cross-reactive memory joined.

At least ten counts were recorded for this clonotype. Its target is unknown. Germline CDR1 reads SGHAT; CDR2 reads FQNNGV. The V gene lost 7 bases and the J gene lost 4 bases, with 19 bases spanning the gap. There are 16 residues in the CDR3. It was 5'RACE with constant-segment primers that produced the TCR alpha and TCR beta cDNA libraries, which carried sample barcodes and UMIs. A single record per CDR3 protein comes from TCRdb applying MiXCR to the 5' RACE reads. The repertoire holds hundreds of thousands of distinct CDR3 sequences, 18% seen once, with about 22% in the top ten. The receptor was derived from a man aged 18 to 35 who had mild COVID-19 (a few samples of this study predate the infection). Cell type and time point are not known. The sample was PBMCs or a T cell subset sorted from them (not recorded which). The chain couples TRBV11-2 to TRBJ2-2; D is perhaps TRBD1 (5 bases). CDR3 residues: CASNQGGQELTGELFF. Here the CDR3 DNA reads TGTGCCAGCAACCAGGGTGGGCAGGAGCTCACCGGGGAGCTGTTTTTT.